A single sample gave rise to the 12 T cell receptor beta chains below, sequenced in a study of blood T cells in healthy people across ages. Using a J-beta primer mix together with a sample-barcoded 5' primer, a second PCR was run for about 6 to 11 cycles. Using its own MiXCR run on the 5' RACE reads, TCRdb lists one record per CDR3 protein. There are hundreds of thousands of distinct CDR3 sequences in the sample; 45% to 50% occur only once, and about a third lies in the top ten. The sequenced material came from blood. Receptors were obtained from a woman aged 55-69 years in good health.

The chain has TRBV29-1 and TRBJ2-1; D gene unclear. V lost 7 bases, J lost 4 bases, and 5 bases lay in between. This CDR3 is built from 10 residues. Per germline, CDR1 SQVTM and CDR2 ANQGSEA. CDR3 residues: CSGSYNEQFF. For the CDR3, the DNA is TGCAGCGGTTCGTACAATGAGCAGTTCTTC.

V is TRBV5-8 and J is TRBJ2-7; D not certain. CDR1 is SGHTS and CDR2 is YDEGEE in the germline V gene. V dropped 4 bases and J dropped 2 bases, with 7 bases sitting between them. The CDR3 is 12 amino acids. CDR3: CASSHPAYEQYF. In nucleotides, the CDR3 is TGTGCCAGCAGCCACCCGGCCTACGAGCAGTACTTC. The entire variable domain, with the rest obtained from reference TRBV5-8 and TRBJ2-7, is as follows: EAGVTQSPTHLIKTRGQQATLRCSPISGHTSVYWYQQALGLGLQFLLWYDEGEERNRGNFPPRFSGRQFPNYSSELNVNALELEDSALYLCASSHPAYEQYFGPGTRLTVT.

The gene calls are TRBV7-2 and TRBJ2-1; weak D call: TRBD2 (8 bases). Trimming cost V 5 bases and J 4 bases, with 15 bases left between them. This CDR3 has 15 amino acids. CDR1 is SGHTA, CDR2 FQGNSA, per germline. CDR3 sequence: CASSISGTEYNEQFF. The CDR3 DNA is TGTGCCAGCAGCATTAGCGGGACAGAATACAATGAGCAGTTCTTC.

The chain uses TRBV10-3 and TRBJ2-5, with no clear D. Per the germline V gene, CDR1 is ENHRY and CDR2 is SYGVKD. This CDR3 region has 15 residues. Trimming removed 6 bases from V and 11 bases from J, with 25 bases in between. The CDR3 is CAIRERTHLPYKQYF. As DNA, the CDR3 is TGTGCCATCAGGGAAAGGACCCATCTTCCCTACAAGCAGTACTTC.

V gene TRBV6-2 or TRBV6-3 combines with J gene TRBJ2-7, with 8 bases that match TRBD2. The CDR3 runs 16 residues. After removal of 5 bases from V and 0 bases from J, the junction contained 9 bases not matched to a gene. Germline V CDR1 and CDR2: MNHEY, SVGEGT. The CDR3 DNA follows: TGTGCCAGCAGTACCCGCGGGGGGCCCAGCTCCTACGAGCAGTACTTC. Protein: CASSTRGGPSSYEQYF.

The chain is built from TRBV18 and TRBJ2-5; D is ambiguous. Trimming took 3 bases from V and 2 from J, leaving 22 bases between them. The CDR3 extends over 18 amino acids. From germline, CDR1 is KGHSH and CDR2 LQKENI. In nucleotides, the CDR3 is TGTGCCAGCTCACCCGAGAGAGAAACCACTCTCATTCAAGAGACCCAGTACTTC. Translating gives CASSPERETTLIQETQYF.

As for this clonotype: One junction end does not reproduce the germline sequence, and a read error may be involved. The chain combines TRBV5-1 with TRBJ2-7; the D gene is possibly TRBD1 (6 bases). The V gene's germline CDR1 is SGHRS and CDR2 YFSETQ. CDR3 length: 13 amino acids. The chain's CDR3 is CASSQGSSDEQYF. DNA for the CDR3: TGCGCCAGCAGCCAGGGGAGCTCCGACGAGCAGTACTTC.

This chain connects TRBV20-1 to TRBJ1-1; the D gene is possibly TRBD1 (5 bases). Per the germline V gene, CDR1 is DFQATT and CDR2 is SNEGSKA (reference sequence). The CDR3 has 14 residues. The germline V and J ends were trimmed by 0 bases and 4 bases, with 12 bases remaining between them. In DNA form, the CDR3 reads TGCAGTGCTAGAGACGCGGGGCTGGGCACTGAAGCTTTCTTT. Translation gives CSARDAGLGTEAFF.

At least ten counts were recorded for this clonotype. The J gene is TRBJ1-1, the V gene TRBV7-3, with TRBD1 identical over 8 bases. V shed 3 bases and J 4 bases; nucleotides not matched to a gene: 4. CDR1 is SGHTA and CDR2 is FQGTGA in the germline V gene. The CDR3 extends over 14 amino acids. The CDR3, as DNA: TGTGCCAGCAGCTTTACAGGGGGGACCACTGAAGCTTTCTTT. This encodes CASSFTGGTTEAFF.

As regards this clonotype: A much larger clone lies a single base off, so this may be a read error. The V and J genes are TRBV7-2 and TRBJ2-1; a weak D match, TRBD2 (5 bases). V lost 4 bases and J lost 7, with 17 bases in between. CDR3 length equals 15 residues. Germline-derived CDR1 and CDR2 are SGHTA and FQGNSA. CDR3 nucleotides: TGTGCCAGCAGCTGGTTTCCTAGAGGAGGAAATGAGCAGTTCTTC. This sequence encodes CASSWFPRGGNEQFF.

A few counts support this clonotype. This sequence joins TRBV24-1 and TRBJ2-1; TRBD1 matches 7 bases. Per the germline V gene, CDR1 is KGHDR and CDR2 is SFDVKD. The ends lost 7 bases at V and 4 bases at J; junction bases unmatched: 9. The CDR3 has 15 residues. CDR3 nucleotides: TGTGCCACCAGCCCCCAAGGGACAGTATACAATGAGCAGTTCTTC. Translating it yields CATSPQGTVYNEQFF.

The J gene is TRBJ1-2, the V gene TRBV12-3 or TRBV12-4, with TRBD1 matching 10 bases. This CDR3 comprises 14 residues. J gave up 4 bases and V 3 bases, and 2 bases lay outside the gene matches. The CDR3 nucleotides are TGTGCCAGCAGTTTTGACAGGGGGCTCTATGGCTACACCTTC. Translating it yields CASSFDRGLYGYTF.